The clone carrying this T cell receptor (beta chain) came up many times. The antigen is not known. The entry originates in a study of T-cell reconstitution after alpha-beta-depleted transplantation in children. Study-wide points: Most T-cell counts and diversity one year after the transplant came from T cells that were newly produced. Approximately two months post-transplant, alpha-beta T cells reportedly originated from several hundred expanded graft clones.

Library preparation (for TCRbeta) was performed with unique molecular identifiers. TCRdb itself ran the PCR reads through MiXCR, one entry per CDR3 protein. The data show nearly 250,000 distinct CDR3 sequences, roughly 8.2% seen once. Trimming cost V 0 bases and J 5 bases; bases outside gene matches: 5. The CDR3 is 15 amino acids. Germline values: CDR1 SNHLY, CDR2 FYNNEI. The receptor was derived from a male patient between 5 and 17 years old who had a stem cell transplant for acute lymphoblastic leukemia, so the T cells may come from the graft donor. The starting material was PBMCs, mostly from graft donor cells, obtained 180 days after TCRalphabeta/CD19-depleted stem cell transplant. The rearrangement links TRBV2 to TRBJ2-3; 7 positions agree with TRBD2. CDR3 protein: CASSEAGRAGDTQYF. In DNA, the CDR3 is TGTGCCAGCAGTGAAGCGGGGAGGGCTGGAGATACGCAGTATTTT.